These T cell receptor beta chains were read from a single sample in a study of blood T cell repertoires in COVID-19. The repertoire was sequenced with immunoSEQ multiplex PCR; TCRdb's copy has only in-frame clones and lacks some. The table shows 120,000 to 150,000 clones, with roughly four fifths occurring only once. Sequenced sample: PBMCs or T cells enriched from blood (not recorded which). These receptors all stem from a woman aged 45-65 years with acute COVID-19. CDR3s include the opening cysteine and the closing phenylalanine or tryptophan. Not all rows give a size; the values are once, few, many and, for expanded clones, a class.

CDR3	V	J	size
CASSRTSGSNEQFF	TRBV6-2/TRBV6-3	TRBJ2-1	-
CASSAHGGSGIYEQYF	TRBV9	TRBJ2-7	-
CASSGRRGSSSYEQYF	TRBV10-1	TRBJ2-7	-
CASSLGGSGRLAFF	TRBV5-1	TRBJ1-1	-
CASSHGGAGREQFF	TRBV7-3	TRBJ2-1	-
CASSQDIAGGLNEQFF	TRBV3-1/TRBV3-2	TRBJ2-1	-
CASSLGGPGSGSYNEQFF	TRBV7-9	TRBJ2-1	once
CASSLGAQVHEQFF	TRBV7-8	TRBJ2-1	-
CASSRVAGSAGDTQYF	TRBV5-1	TRBJ2-3	once
CAWSGRFEDGYTF	TRBV30	TRBJ1-2	-
CASSLRPDRNTEAFF	TRBV19	TRBJ1-1	few
CASSGQVNTEAFF	TRBV2	TRBJ1-1	-
CASSQRQIVDTEAFF	TRBV19	TRBJ1-1	-
CASSAYHRGGRTGELFF	TRBV27	TRBJ2-2	-
CASSLRDRGNTEAFF	TRBV7-9	TRBJ1-1	-
CASSSRQGTPTNTQYF	TRBV5-1	TRBJ2-3	-
CASSETNSYNEQFF	TRBV25-1	TRBJ2-1	-
CASSLAPGRTGGWGYTF	TRBV7-8	TRBJ1-2	-
CASSLALEKETQYF	TRBV7-2	TRBJ2-5	-
CSVDPGLAGWGDEQFF	TRBV29-1	TRBJ2-1	-
CASSLLGQGSQPQHF	TRBV5-6	TRBJ1-5	-
CASSERVAGGPLQETQYF	TRBV2	TRBJ2-5	-
CASSFSSTDTQYF	TRBV27	TRBJ2-3	-
CASSLSLAGVRDEQFF	TRBV27	TRBJ2-1	-
CASSVGAGAMDTQYF	TRBV9	TRBJ2-3	-
CASSERAGSQETQYF	TRBV6-4	TRBJ2-5	-